These 16 T cell receptor beta chains share one sample of origin, sequenced in a study of blood T cell repertoires in COVID-19. The repertoire was sequenced with immunoSEQ multiplex PCR; TCRdb's copy has only in-frame clones and lacks some. This sample has about 300,000 clones, with 89% found just once. The sequenced material came from peripheral blood. The receptors were sampled from a woman in her 30s with COVID-19, enrolled during active disease.

The chain carries TRBV4-1 and TRBJ2-7; D perhaps matches TRBD2 (6 bases). The germline V gene encodes CDR1 MGHRA and CDR2 YSYEKL. This CDR3 has 14 amino acids. With 1 base removed from V and 0 bases from J, the gap between germline ends came to 7 bases. The CDR3 nucleotides read TGCGCCAGCAGCCAAGGGAGGGACTCCTACGAGCAGTACTTC. The encoded protein is CASSQGRDSYEQYF.

This chain uses TRBV18 with TRBJ1-6; D gene unclear. The CDR3 contains 18 residues. V lost 0 bases, J lost 0 bases, and 12 bases lay in between. Germline CDR1 is KGHSH and CDR2 is LQKENI. CDR3 sequence reads: CASSPPGWRSSYNSPLHF. CDR3 coding DNA: TGTGCCAGCTCACCACCGGGCTGGAGGAGCTCCTATAATTCACCCCTCCACTTT.

This rearrangement joins TRBV6-5 to TRBJ2-3; 7 positions agree with TRBD1. The V and J ends lost 6 bases and 0 bases, in that order; junction bases with no gene match: 6. This CDR3 region has 15 residues. Germline V lookup: CDR1 MNHEY, CDR2 SVGAGI. The CDR3 bases are TGTGCCAGCAGAAGGAAGGGGGCTAGCACAGATACGCAGTATTTT. It specifies CASRRKGASTDTQYF.

The V and J genes are TRBV6-5 and TRBJ2-2; TRBD1 matches at 10 bases. In germline, CDR1 is MNHEY, CDR2 SVGAGI. The CDR3 runs to 15 residues. Losses at the gene ends were 7 bases for V and 6 bases for J; bases not matched to a gene: 8. The DNA of the CDR3 is TGTGCCAGCAATTTCGGGACAGGGGAACCCGGGGAGCTGTTTTTT. Translating gives CASNFGTGEPGELFF.

V and J are TRBV11-2 and TRBJ2-5; TRBD2 matches 11 bases. This CDR3 is 15 amino acids long. The V and J ends lost 3 bases and 5 bases, in that order; junction bases with no gene match: 5. Germline assignment: CDR1 SGHAT and CDR2 FQNNGV. DNA of the CDR3: TGTGCCAGCAGCTTCCTAGCGGGGGGCGCGGAGACCCAGTACTTC. Encoded protein: CASSFLAGGAETQYF.

The chain is built from TRBV5-1 and TRBJ1-1; D possibly corresponds to TRBD1 (5 bases). The germline CDR1 and CDR2 sequences are SGHRS and YFSETQ. The CDR3 contains 15 residues. Trimming took off 5 bases at V and 3 bases at J, with 17 bases between the two ends. The DNA for the CDR3 is TGCGCCAGCAGTCCTTTGGGACTGGGGGACACTGAAGCTTTCTTT. It codes for CASSPLGLGDTEAFF. Combining the CDR3 with reference TRBV5-1 and TRBJ1-1 gives the whole variable domain KAGVTQTPRYLIKTRGQQVTLSCSPISGHRSVSWYQQTPGQGLQFLFEYFSETQRNKGNFPGRFSGRQFSNSRSEMNVSTLELGDSALYLCASSPLGLGDTEAFFGQGTRLTVV.

This chain connects TRBV7-2 to TRBJ1-5, with 9 bases identical to TRBD1. This CDR3 is built from 16 residues. Germline V gene lookup returns CDR1 SGHTA and CDR2 FQGNSA. The trim removed 5 bases at V and 5 bases at J, leaving 10 bases unmatched. The CDR3: CASSIPDRGEDQPQHF. CDR3 DNA sequence: TGTGCCAGCAGCATCCCGGACAGGGGCGAGGATCAGCCCCAGCATTTT.

The chain has TRBV21-1 and TRBJ2-2; TRBD1, the table's D call, lacks a check against the DNA. TRBV21-1 is given as a pseudogene. CDR3 size: 16 residues. The CDR3 DNA is TGTGCCAGCACCCCTAAGGGGAATAGGCCGACCGGGGAGCTGTTTTTT. It encodes CASTPKGNRPTGELFF.

V gene TRBV28 combines with J gene TRBJ2-4; TRBD1 is a possible D gene (6 bases). This CDR3 is built from 11 residues. V was trimmed by 3 bases and J by 15 bases, leaving 12 bases between them. Germline assignment: CDR1 MDHEN and CDR2 SYDVKM. The CDR3 spells CASSFWGQRYF. DNA for the CDR3: TGTGCCAGCAGTTTTTGGGGGCAAAGGTACTTC. The variable domain in full, with the rest retrieved from reference TRBV28 and TRBJ2-4, is DVKVTQSSRYLVKRTGEKVFLECVQDMDHENMFWYRQDPGLGLRLIYFSYDVKMKEKGDIPEGYSVSREKKERFSLILESASTNQTSMYLCASSFWGQRYFGAGTRLSVL.

The gene calls are TRBV18 and TRBJ2-6; TRBD1 is a possible D gene (5 bases). This CDR3 has 16 amino acids. Germline V gene lookup returns CDR1 KGHSH and CDR2 LQKENI. V lost 3 bases and J lost 0, with 9 bases in between. The CDR3 coding sequence is TGTGCCAGCTCACCGGGTGACAGCTCTGGGGCCAACGTCCTGACTTTC. Its protein product is CASSPGDSSGANVLTF.

The V gene is TRBV7-3, the J gene TRBJ2-1; 13 nucleotides line up with TRBD2. The junction had 6 bases not matched to a gene; V was cut back by 5 bases and J by 2 bases. In germline, CDR1 is SGHTA, CDR2 FQGTGA. This CDR3 is 17 amino acids long. The CDR3 coding sequence is TGTGCCAGCAGCAGCTCAGGGACTAGCGGGGCCTACAATGAGCAGTTCTTC. This codes for CASSSSGTSGAYNEQFF. The full variable domain, rest sourced from reference TRBV7-3 and TRBJ2-1, is GAGVSQTPSNKVTEKGKYVELRCDPISGHTALYWYRQSLGQGPEFLIYFQGTGAADDSGLPNDRFFAVRPEGSVSTLKIQRTERGDSAVYLCASSSSGTSGAYNEQFFGPGTRLTVL.

This chain links TRBV24-1 with TRBJ2-1, with 7 bases matching TRBD2. Trimming cost V 1 base and J 5 bases; bases outside gene matches: 4. This CDR3 region has 15 residues. Per germline, CDR1 KGHDR and CDR2 SFDVKD. CDR3 sequence: CATSDFLAGDNEQFF. In DNA, the CDR3 is TGTGCCACCAGTGATTTCTTGGCGGGGGACAATGAGCAGTTCTTC.

The J gene is TRBJ2-3, the V gene TRBV9, with D perhaps TRBD2 (6 bases). This CDR3 has 14 amino acids. CDR1 is SGDLS, CDR2 YYNGEE, per germline. The V and J ends lost 4 bases and 3 bases respectively, with 12 bases between them. The DNA for the CDR3 is TGTGCCAGCAGCCTCATGACTAGGACAGATACGCAGTATTTT. Encoded protein: CASSLMTRTDTQYF.

V and J are TRBV11-3 and TRBJ2-3; D is unclear. Germline V lookup: CDR1 SGHNT, CDR2 YENEEA. The V gene lost 1 base and the J gene lost 2 bases, with 10 bases spanning the gap. There are 15 residues in the CDR3. The CDR3 sequence is CASSLGLPPTDTQYF. CDR3 nucleotide sequence: TGTGCCAGCAGCTTAGGACTCCCCCCCACAGATACGCAGTATTTT.

The J gene is TRBJ2-4, the V gene TRBV6-5; no firm D call. The CDR3 loop spans 14 amino acids. Germline CDR1 and CDR2: MNHEY and SVGAGI. V was pared by 0 bases and J by 0 bases, with 3 bases between. The CDR3 protein is CASSYSRAKNIQYF. The CDR3 bases are TGTGCCAGCAGTTACTCCCGAGCCAAAAACATTCAGTACTTC.

The V and J genes are TRBV4-3 and TRBJ1-5; D uncertain. V was trimmed by 0 bases and J by 7 bases, leaving 13 bases between them. This CDR3 contains 15 residues. CDR1 is LGHNA and CDR2 is YSLEER in the germline V gene. The CDR3 nucleotides are TGCGCCAGCAGCCAAGATCCGAGCCTGTACCAGCCCCAGCATTTT. It encodes CASSQDPSLYQPQHF.